This TCR beta chain was observed in a study of T cell responses to AZD1222 COVID-19 vaccine. General study results and limits: There were vaccine-associated CD4 TCRs across spike, dominant at 160-218 and 743-854. Donors were chiefly white British, with a greater number of females, and clonal diversity was perhaps underestimated.

As for this clone: Its cognate antigen is unknown.

Generated by immunoSEQ multiplex PCR, the TCRdb table keeps only in-frame clones and is missing some. The table records approximately 140,000 clones, 93% of them present only once. Trimming left V 2 bases short and J 0 bases short, with 8 bases between. Germline V CDR1 and CDR2: SGHRS, YFSETQ. This CDR3 is built from 14 residues. This clonotype was obtained from an adult in good health. The sample in question was peripheral blood, obtained on day 0 of AZD1222 vaccination. The chain uses TRBV5-1 and TRBJ1-1; D is ambiguous. The CDR3 loop reads CASSFGLMNTEAFF. In DNA form, the CDR3 reads TGCGCCAGCAGCTTCGGCCTCATGAACACTGAAGCTTTCTTT.